There are many counts of the clone carrying this T cell receptor (beta chain). Its cognate antigen is unknown. This sample was included in a study of identical twins. A single record per CDR3 protein comes from TCRdb applying MiXCR to the 5' RACE reads. There are a few hundred thousand distinct CDR3 sequences in the sample; 10% to 15% occur only once, and approximately 4% lies in the top ten. The study, taken as a whole, reports: Abundant cord blood beta clonotypes carried fewer insertions; memory repertoires showed none.

The germline CDR1 and CDR2 sequences are SGHDT and YYEEEE. Trimming removed 1 base at V and 4 bases at J, with 14 bases between. The length of the CDR3 is 15 residues. A further study also used this sample, focusing on yellow fever vaccine responses in identical twins.

The sequence derives from a young woman in good health. The rearrangement uses TRBV5-6 and TRBJ1-1; D remains unclear. The specimen was memory (CD45RO+) T cells sorted from blood. The CDR3 region has the DNA TGTGCCAGCAGCTTGCCGCCCTGGAGAGGCACTGAAGCTTTCTTT. Translating it yields CASSLPPWRGTEAFF.